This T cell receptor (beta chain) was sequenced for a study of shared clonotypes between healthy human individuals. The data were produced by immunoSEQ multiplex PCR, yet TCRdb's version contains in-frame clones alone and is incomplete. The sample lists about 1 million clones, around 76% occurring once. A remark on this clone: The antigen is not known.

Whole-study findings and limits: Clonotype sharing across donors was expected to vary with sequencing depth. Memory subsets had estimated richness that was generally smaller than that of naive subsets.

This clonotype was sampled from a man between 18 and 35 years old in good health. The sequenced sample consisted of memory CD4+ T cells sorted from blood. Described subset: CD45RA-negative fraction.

CDR3 protein: CASSLGQGAYTDTQYF. CDR3 DNA: TGCGCCAGCAGCTTAGGACAGGGGGCGTACACAGATACGCAGTATTTT. The chain has TRBV5-1 and TRBJ2-3, with 11 bases identical to TRBD1. Germline CDR1 and CDR2: SGHRS and YFSETQ. Losses at the gene ends were 2 bases for V and 2 bases for J; bases not matched to a gene: 4. The CDR3 runs 16 residues.